This T cell receptor beta chain is drawn from a study of blood T cells in healthy people across ages. Notes on the study in general: Unsorted PBMC material precluded a definitive naive versus antigen-experienced comparison.

Notes on this clonotype: The antigen remains undetermined.

Every donor contributed about 10 milliliters of peripheral blood by blood draw. With 6 bases clipped from V and 0 bases from J, the junction kept 7 bases outside the gene matches. This CDR3 spans 17 amino acids. Germline V CDR1 and CDR2: KGHSH, LQKENI. Next came a second PCR, run for 7 to 11 cycles, which used a sample-barcoded 5' primer along with a J-beta primer mix. All cDNA molecules were each tagged by a template-switch adaptor with 12 random nucleotides. TCRdb re-analysed the 5' RACE reads in MiXCR, keeping a single row per CDR3 protein. Of around 1.5 million distinct CDR3 sequences listed, roughly 32% were seen once; the top ten hold roughly 10%.

The chain combines TRBV18 with TRBJ2-1; 11 bases align to TRBD2. Input material: blood. This sequence originates from a woman aged 25 to 39 in good health. The CDR3 nucleotides read TGTGCCAGCTCCGTGACTAGCGGGGTTAGCTCCTACAATGAGCAGTTCTTC. This gives the protein CASSVTSGVSSYNEQFF.